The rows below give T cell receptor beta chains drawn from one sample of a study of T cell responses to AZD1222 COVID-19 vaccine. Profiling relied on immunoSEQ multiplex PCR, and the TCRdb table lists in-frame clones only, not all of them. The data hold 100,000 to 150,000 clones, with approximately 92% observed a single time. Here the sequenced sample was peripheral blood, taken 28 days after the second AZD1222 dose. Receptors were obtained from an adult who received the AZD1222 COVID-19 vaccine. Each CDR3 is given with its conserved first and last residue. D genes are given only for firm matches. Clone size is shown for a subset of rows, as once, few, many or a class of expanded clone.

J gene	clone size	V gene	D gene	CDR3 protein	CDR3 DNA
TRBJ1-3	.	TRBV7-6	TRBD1	CASSLGGTASSGNTIYF	TGTGCCAGCAGCTTAGGGGGGACAGCGAGCTCTGGAAACACCATATATTTT
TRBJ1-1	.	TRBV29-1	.	CSVEEGPNTEAFF	TGCAGCGTTGAAGAAGGCCCGAACACTGAAGCTTTCTTT
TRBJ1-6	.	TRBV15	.	CATSRGWDSPLHF	TGTGCCACCAGCAGAGGTTGGGATTCACCCCTCCACTTT
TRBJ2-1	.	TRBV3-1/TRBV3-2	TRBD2	CASSLLSGGPNNEQFF	TGTGCCAGCAGCCTACTTAGCGGGGGGCCCAACAATGAGCAGTTCTTC
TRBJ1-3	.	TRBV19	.	CASRTRDSGNTIYF	TGTGCCAGTAGAACACGGGACTCTGGAAACACCATATATTTT
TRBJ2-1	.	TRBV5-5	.	CASSLRISYNEQFF	TGTGCCAGCAGCTTGCGCATCTCCTACAATGAGCAGTTCTTC
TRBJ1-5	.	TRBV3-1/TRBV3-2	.	CASSQQDSNQPQHF	TGTGCCAGCAGCCAACAAGATAGCAATCAGCCCCAGCATTTT
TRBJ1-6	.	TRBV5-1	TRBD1	CASSLEGGGSPLHF	TGCGCCAGCAGCTTGGAAGGGGGCGGTTCACCCCTCCACTTT
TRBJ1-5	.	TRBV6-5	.	CASSQGGEQPQHF	TGTGCCAGCAGCCAAGGGGGGGAACAGCCCCAGCATTTT
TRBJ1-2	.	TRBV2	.	CASSAGLDYYGYTF	TGTGCCAGCAGTGCGGGATTGGATTACTATGGCTACACCTTC
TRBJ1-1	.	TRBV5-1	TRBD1	CASSFTGEREAFF	TGCGCCAGCAGCTTTACAGGGGAACGGGAAGCTTTCTTT
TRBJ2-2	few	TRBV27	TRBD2	CASSLIPGLASGELFF	TGTGCCAGCAGTTTGATTCCGGGACTAGCCTCCGGGGAGCTGTTTTTT
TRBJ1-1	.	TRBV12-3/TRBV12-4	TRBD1	CASSTTGTEAFF	TGTGCCAGCAGTACGACAGGGACTGAAGCTTTCTTT
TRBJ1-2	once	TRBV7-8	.	CASSPVHSPLNRYGYTF	TGTGCCAGCAGCCCGGTCCACAGTCCACTAAACCGCTATGGCTACACCTTC
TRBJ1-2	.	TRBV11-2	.	CASSPIRGYGYTF	TGTGCCAGCAGCCCCATCCGAGGCTATGGCTACACCTTC
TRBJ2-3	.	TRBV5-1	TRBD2	CASSAGLAATDTQYF	TGCGCCAGCAGCGCCGGACTAGCGGCCACAGATACGCAGTATTTT
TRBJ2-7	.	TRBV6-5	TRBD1	CASSYSPGQTYEQYF	TGTGCCAGCAGTTACAGCCCGGGACAGACCTACGAGCAGTACTTC
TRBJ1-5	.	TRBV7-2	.	CASSLGLNQPQHF	TGTGCCAGCAGCTTAGGACTCAATCAGCCCCAGCATTTT
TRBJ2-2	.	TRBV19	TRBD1	CASSQTGGNGGELFF	TGTGCCAGTAGTCAAACAGGGGGAAATGGCGGGGAGCTGTTTTTT
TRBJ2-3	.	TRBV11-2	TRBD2	CASSLNSGASPDTQYF	TGTGCCAGCAGCTTAAATAGCGGGGCCTCCCCAGATACGCAGTATTTT
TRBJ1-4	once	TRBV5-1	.	CASSAGSVASRTNEKLFF	TGCGCCAGCAGCGCGGGCAGCGTAGCATCCCGGACTAATGAAAAACTGTTTTTT
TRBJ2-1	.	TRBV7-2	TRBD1	CASSSDRGSYNEQFF	TGTGCCAGCAGCTCCGACAGGGGATCCTACAATGAGCAGTTCTTC
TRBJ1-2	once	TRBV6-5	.	CASSPGRAGYGYTF	TGTGCCAGCAGTCCGGGACGGGCGGGCTATGGCTACACCTTC
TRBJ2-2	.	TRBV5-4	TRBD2	CASSSGTRRTGELFF	TGTGCCAGCAGCTCCGGGACTAGGAGGACCGGGGAGCTGTTTTTT
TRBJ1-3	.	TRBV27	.	CASSPGTRGNTIYF	TGTGCCAGCAGTCCTGGTACTCGGGGAAACACCATATATTTT
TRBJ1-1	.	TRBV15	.	CATSRGGGTEAFF	TGTGCCACCAGCAGAGGGGGCGGCACTGAAGCTTTCTTT
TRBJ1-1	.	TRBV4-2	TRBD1	CASSRDRGRLSTEAFF	TGTGCCAGCAGCCGCGACAGGGGGCGGCTCTCCACTGAAGCTTTCTTT
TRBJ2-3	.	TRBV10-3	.	CAISAGAGTDTQYF	TGTGCCATCAGTGCGGGCGCTGGCACAGATACGCAGTATTTT
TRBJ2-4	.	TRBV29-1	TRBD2	CSVEGVAGLVNIQYF	TGCAGCGTTGAAGGGGTAGCGGGCTTAGTAAACATTCAGTACTTC
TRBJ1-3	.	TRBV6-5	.	CASGRILNSGNTIYF	TGTGCCAGCGGACGGATTCTCAACTCTGGAAACACCATATATTTT
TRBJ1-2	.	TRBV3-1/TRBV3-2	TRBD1	CASSRDRGYGYTF	TGTGCCAGCAGCCGGGACAGGGGCTATGGCTACACCTTC